The sample holds one count of the clone carrying this T cell receptor (beta chain). The sample contains more than one DNA sequence encoding this CDR3. This CDR3 has 15 amino acids. Germline V lookup: CDR1 MNHEY, CDR2 SMNVEV (reference sequence). V gave up 7 bases and J gave up 2 bases, with 12 bases separating them. Libraries were prepared by immunoSEQ multiplex PCR; TCRdb keeps only in-frame clonotypes and omits some of them. The sample lists 150,000 to 200,000 clones, around 94% seen once, with around 1.5% in the top ten. This entry belongs to a study of control samples from healthy donors and cancer patients.

This receptor was identified in a man younger than 45 in good health. The material sequenced was blood. V and J are TRBV27 and TRBJ1-6; D might be TRBD1 (6 bases). CDR3 nucleotides: TGTGCCAGCACCCCCAGGGGACCCTATAATTCACCCCTCCACTTT. It yields the protein CASTPRGPYNSPLHF.